This is a list of T cell receptor beta chains from one sample in a study of early T cells in non-severe SARS-CoV-2 infection. Each CDR3 protein is one row after TCRdb ran MiXCR on the 5' RACE reads. Of roughly 50,000 distinct CDR3 sequences in the sample, around 8% were seen once. Sequencing used whole blood. The receptors derive from an adult who was a healthcare worker with PCR-confirmed SARS-CoV-2 infection or an uninfected control (not recorded which). Each CDR3 is given with its conserved first and last residue. A D gene is named only where the DNA matches it firmly. Not all rows give a size; the values are once, few, many and, for expanded clones, a class.

abundance	v_gene	len	d_gene	j_gene	CDR3aa	CDR3nt
.	TRBV29-1	13	TRBD1	TRBJ1-3	CSVWGQDGNTIYF	TGCAGCGTTTGGGGACAGGATGGAAACACCATATATTTT
few	TRBV7-9	14	.	TRBJ2-3	CASSFTANTDTQYF	TGTGCCAGCAGCTTTACGGCGAACACAGATACGCAGTATTTT
many	TRBV4-1	14	TRBD2	TRBJ2-7	CASSPGLAGYEQYF	TGCGCCAGCAGTCCGGGACTAGCGGGATACGAGCAGTACTTC
many	TRBV11-2	15	.	TRBJ1-6	CASSSRTANNSPLHF	TGTGCCAGCAGCTCCAGGACCGCCAACAATTCACCCCTCCACTTT
few	TRBV20-1	14	.	TRBJ2-3	CSARDSAGKDTQYF	TGCAGTGCTAGAGATTCGGCGGGCAAGGATACGCAGTATTTT
many	TRBV20-1	14	.	TRBJ2-7	CSARSGVGSYEQYF	TGCAGTGCTAGATCAGGGGTGGGGTCCTACGAGCAGTACTTC
.	TRBV11-2	15	.	TRBJ2-3	CASSHLLDSTDTQYF	TGTGCCAGCAGCCATCTCCTTGACAGCACAGATACGCAGTATTTT
few	TRBV6-6	13	.	TRBJ2-7	CASSRGGTYEQYF	TGTGCCAGCAGTCGCGGAGGTACCTACGAGCAGTACTTC
.	TRBV6-5	11	.	TRBJ1-2	CASSYGYGYTF	TGTGCCAGCAGTTACGGCTATGGCTACACCTTC
.	TRBV7-8	16	.	TRBJ2-7	CASSLAPRTNSYEQYF	TGTGCCAGCAGCTTAGCGCCACGGACTAACTCCTACGAGCAGTACTTC
few	TRBV7-3	13	.	TRBJ2-5	CASSWTREETQYF	TGTGCCAGCAGCTGGACACGGGAAGAGACCCAGTACTTC
few	TRBV4-1	19	TRBD2	TRBJ2-4	CASSQAGSGGMLAKNIQYF	TGCGCCAGCAGCCAAGCTGGGTCGGGGGGGATGTTAGCCAAAAACATTCAGTACTTC
.	TRBV7-6	13	.	TRBJ1-5	CASSLGTDQPQHF	TGTGCCAGCAGCTTAGGGACTGATCAGCCCCAGCATTTT
many	TRBV9	12	TRBD1	TRBJ1-2	CASKEGAHGYTF	TGTGCCAGCAAGGAGGGGGCGCATGGCTACACCTTC
.	TRBV4-1	16	.	TRBJ1-2	CASSQVVEGANYGYTF	TGCGCCAGCAGCCAAGTGGTTGAGGGAGCTAACTATGGCTACACCTTC
many	TRBV7-6	15	.	TRBJ2-3	CASSPRGGRADTQYF	TGTGCCAGCAGCCCGAGGGGGGGGCGGGCAGATACGCAGTATTTT
many	TRBV3-1	13	TRBD1	TRBJ2-5	CASSPGQQETQYF	TGTGCCAGCAGTCCGGGACAGCAAGAGACCCAGTACTTC
.	TRBV11-2	15	.	TRBJ2-3	CASSLVGTGTDTQYF	TGTGCCAGCAGCTTAGTGGGTACGGGCACAGATACGCAGTATTTT
medium-sized	TRBV7-3	14	.	TRBJ2-1	CASSLTGDYNEQFF	TGTGCCAGCAGCTTAACCGGGGACTACAATGAGCAGTTCTTC
.	TRBV7-9	14	.	TRBJ1-2	CASSPSPGHSGYTF	TGTGCCAGCAGCCCATCACCGGGACACTCCGGCTACACCTTC
many	TRBV6-5	15	.	TRBJ1-4	CASSPWRSANEKLFF	TGTGCCAGCAGCCCCTGGAGGAGCGCTAATGAAAAACTGTTTTTT
few	TRBV20-1	13	TRBD2	TRBJ2-3	CSAQKREADTQYF	TGCAGTGCTCAAAAGCGGGAGGCGGATACGCAGTATTTT
many	TRBV11-2	14	TRBD1	TRBJ1-4	CASSQTGGGEKLFF	TGTGCCAGCAGCCAAACAGGGGGCGGTGAAAAACTGTTTTTT
many	TRBV30	14	.	TRBJ1-3	CAWSVRGSGNTIYF	TGTGCCTGGAGTGTCCGGGGCTCTGGAAACACCATATATTTT
few	TRBV28	14	.	TRBJ2-7	CASSFGRNTYEQYF	TGTGCCAGCAGTTTTGGACGCAATACCTACGAGCAGTACTTC
few	TRBV4-2	15	.	TRBJ2-7	CASSQAGNYPYEQYF	TGTGCCAGCAGCCAAGCAGGGAATTATCCCTACGAGCAGTACTTC
.	TRBV6-1	16	.	TRBJ2-4	CASSERSRTWLNIQYF	TGTGCCAGCAGTGAGAGAAGCCGGACTTGGTTGAACATTCAGTACTTC
few	TRBV3-1	14	.	TRBJ2-1	CASSVSGANNEQFF	TGTGCCAGCAGTGTAAGTGGGGCGAACAATGAGCAGTTCTTC
.	TRBV3-1	13	.	TRBJ1-1	CASKNRDRTEAFF	TGTGCCAGTAAGAACAGGGATCGGACTGAAGCTTTCTTT
few	TRBV3-1	14	TRBD2	TRBJ2-5	CASRASGSQETQYF	TGTGCCAGCCGGGCTAGCGGAAGTCAGGAGACCCAGTACTTC
many	TRBV14	13	.	TRBJ1-2	CASSQEWGRQVTF	TGTGCCAGCAGCCAAGAATGGGGCAGGCAGGTCACCTTC
.	TRBV12-3/TRBV12-4	14	.	TRBJ1-1	CASTHTRWNTEAFF	TGTGCCAGCACCCACACCCGGTGGAACACTGAAGCTTTCTTT
many	TRBV5-1	14	.	TRBJ2-1	CASTRESSYNEQFF	TGCGCCAGCACACGGGAAAGCTCCTACAATGAGCAGTTCTTC
few	TRBV19	14	TRBD1	TRBJ2-4	CASSMLDRENIQYF	TGTGCCAGTAGTATGTTGGACAGGGAGAACATTCAGTACTTC
.	TRBV20-1	15	TRBD2	TRBJ2-1	CSATPFGRARDEQFF	TGCAGTGCTACCCCTTTCGGGAGGGCCAGGGATGAGCAGTTCTTC
.	TRBV20-1	14	.	TRBJ2-1	CSAPKTATYNEQFF	TGCAGTGCTCCTAAGACCGCAACCTACAATGAGCAGTTCTTC
.	TRBV27	14	TRBD2	TRBJ2-1	CASMGLAGHNEQFF	TGTGCCAGCATGGGACTAGCGGGACACAATGAGCAGTTCTTC
.	TRBV27	13	.	TRBJ1-4	CASSLSRNEKLFF	TGTGCCAGCAGTTTGTCCCGTAATGAAAAACTGTTTTTT
few	TRBV7-2	15	.	TRBJ1-1	CASSLRNGVNTEAFF	TGTGCCAGCAGCTTAAGAAACGGAGTGAACACTGAAGCTTTCTTT
many	TRBV12-3/TRBV12-4	13	.	TRBJ1-2	CASRISSGYGYTF	TGTGCCAGCAGGATCTCCTCAGGGTATGGCTACACCTTC
many	TRBV10-3	11	.	TRBJ2-2	CAISDTGELFF	TGTGCCATTAGTGACACCGGGGAGCTGTTTTTT
many	TRBV11-2	17	.	TRBJ2-3	CASSLDRGTPGTDTQYF	TGTGCCAGCAGCTTAGATCGTGGAACCCCCGGCACAGATACGCAGTATTTT
.	TRBV18	13	TRBD1	TRBJ2-1	CASSVRQGNEQFF	TGTGCCAGCTCCGTAAGACAGGGAAATGAGCAGTTCTTC
few	TRBV29-1	11	.	TRBJ2-3	CSVEEGDTQYF	TGCAGCGTTGAAGAAGGGGATACGCAGTATTTT
.	TRBV3-1	13	.	TRBJ2-3	CASSQNLADTQYF	TGTGCCAGCAGCCAAAATCTAGCAGATACGCAGTATTTT
.	TRBV5-5	14	.	TRBJ2-5	CASSAPATQETQYF	TGTGCCAGCAGCGCCCCGGCGACCCAAGAGACCCAGTACTTC
few	TRBV20-1	13	.	TRBJ1-5	CSAIEDSNQPQHF	TGCAGTGCTATCGAGGATAGCAATCAGCCCCAGCATTTT
many	TRBV27	17	TRBD2	TRBJ2-7	CASSTIRPGTTAYEQYF	TGTGCCAGCAGTACAATCCGTCCCGGGACTACAGCCTACGAGCAGTACTTC
.	TRBV5-1	17	.	TRBJ2-6	CASSTQRGSSGANVLTF	TGCGCCAGCAGCACCCAAAGGGGGAGCTCTGGGGCCAACGTCCTGACTTTC
.	TRBV3-1	14	.	TRBJ2-7	CASSLTTGPYEQYF	TGTGCCAGCAGCCTCACGACGGGGCCCTACGAGCAGTACTTC
.	TRBV5-4	15	.	TRBJ2-5	CASSLGGHPGETQYF	TGTGCCAGCAGCTTGGGGGGACACCCAGGGGAGACCCAGTACTTC
few	TRBV4-1	15	TRBD2	TRBJ2-3	CASSHGGVSTDTQYF	TGCGCCAGCAGCCACGGGGGGGTTAGCACAGATACGCAGTATTTT
few	TRBV5-5	18	TRBD2	TRBJ2-3	CASSSNPGAGGPTDTQYF	TGTGCCAGCAGCTCCAACCCTGGGGCGGGGGGGCCGACAGATACGCAGTATTTT
.	TRBV10-1	13	.	TRBJ2-2	CASSPKDTGELFF	TGCGCCAGCAGCCCGAAAGACACCGGGGAGCTGTTTTTT
.	TRBV12-3/TRBV12-4	13	.	TRBJ1-2	CASSSLLNYGYTF	TGTGCCAGCAGTTCCCTACTTAACTATGGCTACACCTTC
few	TRBV11-2	15	TRBD2	TRBJ2-3	CASSPERGDTDTQYF	TGTGCCAGCAGCCCGGAGCGGGGGGACACAGATACGCAGTATTTT